This record concerns one T cell receptor beta chain sequence. This sample was taken from a study of blood T cell repertoires in COVID-19. The junction had 6 bases not matched to a gene; V was cut back by 0 bases and J by 7 bases. The CDR3 is 15 residues long. In germline, CDR1 is SGHTA, CDR2 FQGTGA. Original handling: By means of reference gene primer amplification, nucleated cell counts were estimated. The table came from immunoSEQ multiplex PCR; TCRdb's copy has only in-frame clones and leaves some out. D and trimming come from the DNA, and the V and J calls and clone size come from that table. The table shows under 200,000 clones, with roughly 85% occurring only once. The age range of participants was 18 to 89 years, with residence in about two dozen US areas. Cohorts were assigned according to the clinical history that participants reported. Cohort 3 donors counted as recovered after two negative PCRs, clearance, or resolved symptoms.

The chain is built from TRBV7-3 and TRBJ2-1; 7 bases match TRBD2. This TCR derives from a woman aged 45-65 years who had recovered from COVID-19. Source material: PBMCs or T cells enriched from blood (not recorded which). CDR3 nucleotide sequence: TGTGCCAGCAGCTTAACACCCCCCGGGGGGAATGAGCAGTTCTTC. Translated, it gives CASSLTPPGGNEQFF.